This T cell receptor beta chain was identified in a study of CD8+CD57+ T cells in acquired aplastic anemia. Study-wide background: Each DNA sample taken from sorted CD4+ and CD8+ cells came to about 3.2 ug on average. Overall study results and limits: There were twenty-nine CD8+ CDR3 sequences that occurred in both patients and controls.

Genomic DNA was employed as the template in profiling TCR beta VDJ and CDR3. TCRdb reprocessed the reads via MiXCR and lists one record per CDR3 protein. The data show about 200,000 distinct CDR3 sequences, 60% to 80% seen once. The CDR3 extends over 13 amino acids. In germline, CDR1 is LNHDA, CDR2 SQIVND (reference sequence). Trimming left V 0 bases short and J 4 bases short, with 7 bases between. Patients sequenced had flow cytometry evidence of CD8+CD57+ cell expansion. No therapy was given to patients before blood sampling. Details on this clonotype: Its target is unknown.

This chain links TRBV19 with TRBJ2-7; D remains ambiguous. The receptor's source is a human donor with aplastic anemia. Material: sorted CD4+, CD8+, or CD8+CD57+ T cells (not recorded which) from PBMCs. The CDR3 loop reads CASSIDLTYEQYF. Written as DNA, the CDR3 is TGTGCCAGTAGTATAGACCTAACTTACGAGCAGTACTTC.